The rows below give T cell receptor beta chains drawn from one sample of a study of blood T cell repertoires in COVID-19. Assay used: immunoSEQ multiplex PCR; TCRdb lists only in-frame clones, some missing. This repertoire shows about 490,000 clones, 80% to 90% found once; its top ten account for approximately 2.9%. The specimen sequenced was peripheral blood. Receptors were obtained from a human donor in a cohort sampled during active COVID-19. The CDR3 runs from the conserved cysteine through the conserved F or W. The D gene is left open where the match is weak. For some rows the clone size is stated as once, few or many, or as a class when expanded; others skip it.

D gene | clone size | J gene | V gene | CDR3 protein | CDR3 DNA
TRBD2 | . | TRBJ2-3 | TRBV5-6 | CASSLGTSGTDTQYF | TGTGCCAGCAGCTTGGGAACTAGCGGCACAGATACGCAGTATTTT
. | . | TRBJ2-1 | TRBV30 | CAWSVLNEQFF | TGTGCCTGGAGCGTTCTTAATGAGCAGTTCTTC
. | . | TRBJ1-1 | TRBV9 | CASSVRGGGTEAFF | TGTGCCAGCAGCGTCCGAGGGGGTGGTACTGAAGCTTTCTTT
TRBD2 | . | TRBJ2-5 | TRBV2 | CASSPVAGETQYF | TGTGCCAGCAGCCCTGTAGCGGGAGAGACCCAGTACTTC
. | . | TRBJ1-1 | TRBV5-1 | CASSLTDTEAFF | TGCGCCAGCAGCTTGACTGACACTGAAGCTTTCTTT
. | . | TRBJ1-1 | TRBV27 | CASSLSVARKTEAFF | TGTGCCAGCAGTTTAAGTGTAGCGCGGAAGACTGAAGCTTTCTTT
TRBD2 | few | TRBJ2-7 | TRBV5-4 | CASSLAPSGSHEQYF | TGTGCCAGCAGCTTGGCCCCTAGCGGGAGCCACGAGCAGTACTTC
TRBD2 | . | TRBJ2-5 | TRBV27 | CASRSPGLGTKTQYF | TGTGCCAGCAGATCTCCGGGACTAGGCACGAAGACCCAGTACTTC
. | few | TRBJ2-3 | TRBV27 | CASSFITGGTDTQYF | TGTGCCAGCAGTTTCATCACGGGGGGCACAGATACGCAGTATTTT
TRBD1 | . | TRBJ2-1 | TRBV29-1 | CSAARQGSYNEQFF | TGCAGCGCTGCCCGACAGGGAAGCTACAATGAGCAGTTCTTC
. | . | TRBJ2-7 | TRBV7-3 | CASSLIFSSEQYF | TGTGCCAGCAGCTTAATATTCTCGAGTGAGCAGTACTTC
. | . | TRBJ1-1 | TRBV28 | CASTWDTLAFF | TGTGCCAGCACCTGGGACACATTGGCTTTCTTT
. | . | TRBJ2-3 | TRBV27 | CASTPWKGGGSTDTQYF | TGTGCCAGCACCCCTTGGAAAGGGGGTGGTAGCACAGATACGCAGTATTTT
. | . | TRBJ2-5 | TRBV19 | CASSIDFRGGEETQYF | TGTGCCAGTAGTATAGATTTCAGGGGTGGCGAAGAGACCCAGTACTTC
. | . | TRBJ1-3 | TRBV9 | CASSVDPTGSGNTIYF | TGTGCCAGCAGCGTAGACCCGACAGGCTCTGGAAACACCATATATTTT
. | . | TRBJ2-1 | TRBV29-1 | CSVGPGAQFNEQFF | TGCAGCGTTGGTCCGGGAGCCCAATTCAATGAGCAGTTCTTC
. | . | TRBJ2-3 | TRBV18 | CASSPDPDSTQYF | TGTGCCAGCTCACCGGACCCCGACAGTACGCAGTATTTT
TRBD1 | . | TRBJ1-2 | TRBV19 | CASSSGQGNYGYTF | TGTGCCAGTAGTTCTGGACAGGGCAACTATGGCTACACCTTC
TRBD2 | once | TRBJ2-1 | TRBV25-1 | CASRVRETSGRADQFF | TGTGCCAGCAGGGTCCGTGAGACTAGCGGGAGGGCCGACCAGTTCTTC
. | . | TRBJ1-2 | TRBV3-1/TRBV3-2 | CASSQTPKGGGYTF | TGTGCCAGCAGCCAAACCCCTAAGGGAGGCGGCTACACCTTC
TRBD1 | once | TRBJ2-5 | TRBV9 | CASSFSGQGETTQYF | TGTGCCAGCAGCTTCTCCGGACAGGGTGAAACGACCCAGTACTTC
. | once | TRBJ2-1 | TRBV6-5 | CASSYRFTYNEQFF | TGTGCCAGCAGTTACCGGTTTACTTACAATGAGCAGTTCTTC
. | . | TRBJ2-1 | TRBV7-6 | CASSLNQGLYNEQFF | TGTGCCAGCAGCTTGAATCAGGGTCTCTACAATGAGCAGTTCTTC
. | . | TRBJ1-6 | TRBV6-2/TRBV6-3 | CASSYIETGEYSPLHF | TGTGCCAGCAGTTACATCGAGACAGGCGAATATTCACCCCTCCACTTT
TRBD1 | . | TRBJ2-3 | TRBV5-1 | CASSLEVTGATDTQYF | TGCGCCAGCAGCTTGGAGGTGACAGGGGCGACAGATACGCAGTATTTT